These T cell receptor beta chains were read from a single sample in a study of blood T cell repertoires in COVID-19. TCRdb keeps only in-frame clones here, not all; method: immunoSEQ multiplex PCR. The sample lists under 400,000 clones, approximately 90% occurring once. Input material: peripheral blood. These receptors originate from a woman between 55 and 75 years old with COVID-19, enrolled during active disease. CDR3s include the opening cysteine and the closing phenylalanine or tryptophan. D genes are given only for firm matches. For some rows the clone size is stated as once, few or many, or as a class when expanded; others skip it.

d_call,j_call,clone_size,v_call,cdr3_nt,cdr3_aa
.,TRBJ1-1,few,TRBV9,TGTGCCAGCAGCCCGGGGGTTAACACTGAAGCTTTCTTT,CASSPGVNTEAFF
.,TRBJ2-5,.,TRBV30,TGTGCCTGGAGTGTACCCAAGGGGCCGCCTCAAGAGACCCAGTACTTC,CAWSVPKGPPQETQYF
.,TRBJ2-7,.,TRBV2,TGTGCCAACACCGGGAGCTCCGAGCAGTACTTC,CANTGSSEQYF
TRBD2,TRBJ2-1,.,TRBV11-3,TGTGCCAGCAGCTCTAGCGGGTACAGAGCCTACAATGAGCAGTTCTTC,CASSSSGYRAYNEQFF
TRBD2,TRBJ2-3,.,TRBV5-1,TGCGCCAGCAGCTTGGGGACTAGCAGGGCAGATACGCAGTATTTT,CASSLGTSRADTQYF
TRBD2,TRBJ2-5,.,TRBV10-3,TGTGCCATCAGTTCTCAAGGGGCAACAGCGGGGGGTCTTGGGACCCAGTACTTC,CAISSQGATAGGLGTQYF
TRBD1,TRBJ1-2,once,TRBV5-5,TGTGCCAGCAGCATTCTCTCGGGACAGGGTGGCTATGGCTACACCTTC,CASSILSGQGGYGYTF
TRBD1,TRBJ1-5,.,TRBV19,TGTGCCAGTATCCGGACAGGGGCTGGCCAGCCCCAGCATTTT,CASIRTGAGQPQHF
.,TRBJ1-5,.,TRBV19,TGTGCCAGTAGCCAGGGCGGGGGGAACAATCAGCCCCAGCATTTT,CASSQGGGNNQPQHF
.,TRBJ1-3,.,TRBV10-3,TGTGCCATCAGTGAACAGGGCTCTGGAAACACCATATATTTT,CAISEQGSGNTIYF
TRBD1,TRBJ1-1,.,TRBV6-5,TGTGCCAGCAGTTGGGACAGCCGCCGTGAAGCTTTCTTT,CASSWDSRREAFF
.,TRBJ1-3,.,TRBV7-9,TGTGCCAGCAGCCTCGTTTCCTACTCTGGAAACACCATATATTTT,CASSLVSYSGNTIYF
.,TRBJ2-1,.,TRBV7-6,TGTGCCAGCAGCTTACAGGGTAGGCCCAATGAGCAGTTCTTC,CASSLQGRPNEQFF
.,TRBJ1-1,.,TRBV6-5,TGTGCCAGCAGTTATATGCGGGGTAGGACTGAAGCTTTCTTT,CASSYMRGRTEAFF
TRBD2,TRBJ2-5,.,TRBV25-1,TGTGCCAGCAGACCCCACGGGGGGAAAGAGACCCAGTACTTC,CASRPHGGKETQYF
.,TRBJ2-7,.,TRBV5-1,TGCGCCAGCAGCTCCGGGGGAGGGGGCTACGAGCAGTACTTC,CASSSGGGGYEQYF
.,TRBJ2-1,few,TRBV27,TGTGCCAGCAGTACGTACAGGGTCCCGGCGGACAATGAGCAGTTCTTC,CASSTYRVPADNEQFF
.,TRBJ1-6,.,TRBV18,TGTGCCAGCTCACCACTCGCGGGAGACGATTCACCCCTCCACTTT,CASSPLAGDDSPLHF
.,TRBJ2-1,.,TRBV28,TGTGCCAGCAGTGTACTGGGCCGGCACAATGAGCAGTTCTTC,CASSVLGRHNEQFF
.,TRBJ2-3,.,TRBV7-3,TGTGCCAGCAGCTTTCAATCCGATGGCCCAGATACGCAGTATTTT,CASSFQSDGPDTQYF
.,TRBJ1-1,.,TRBV21-1,TGTGCCAGCAGCAAAGCACGACAGGGCAACACTGAAGCTTTCTTT,CASSKARQGNTEAFF
.,TRBJ1-2,once,TRBV18,TGTGCCAGCTCACCTCCAGGGGTGGATGGCTACACCTTC,CASSPPGVDGYTF
TRBD1,TRBJ2-7,.,TRBV5-1,TGCGCCAGCAGCTCCAGGGGGCTACTCTCCTACGAGCAGTACTTC,CASSSRGLLSYEQYF
TRBD1,TRBJ1-2,.,TRBV5-1,TGCGCCAGCAGCCCCGGGACAGGGGGATGGTATGGCTACACCTTC,CASSPGTGGWYGYTF
TRBD1,TRBJ2-7,.,TRBV28,TGTGCCAGCAGTGTCCGGACAGGCCTGAGTGAAGAGCAGTACTTC,CASSVRTGLSEEQYF
.,TRBJ2-2,.,TRBV5-5,TGTGCCAGCAGCCTCGGGGATGTCGGGGAGCTGTTTTTT,CASSLGDVGELFF
.,TRBJ1-4,.,TRBV4-1,TGCGCCAGCAGCCAATTTTCGTTAGGGAACGGGGATGAAAAACTGTTTTTT,CASSQFSLGNGDEKLFF
TRBD1,TRBJ1-3,.,TRBV6-5,TGTGCCAGCAGTTACACCGACAGGGTTGGAAACACCATATATTTT,CASSYTDRVGNTIYF
.,TRBJ2-7,.,TRBV5-1,TGCGCCAGCAGCTTGGGCCCAGCCTACGAGCAGTACTTC,CASSLGPAYEQYF
.,TRBJ2-3,.,TRBV5-1,TGCGCCAGCAGCATCGGGACGACTAGGGATACGCAGTATTTT,CASSIGTTRDTQYF
TRBD1,TRBJ1-2,.,TRBV6-5,TGTGCCAGCAGAAACCAAGGACAGGGGAAAAGTGGCTACACCTTC,CASRNQGQGKSGYTF
.,TRBJ1-2,.,TRBV12-3/TRBV12-4,TGTGCCAGCACCCGACTTAACTATGGCTACACCTTC,CASTRLNYGYTF
TRBD1,TRBJ1-1,.,TRBV6-4,TGTGCCAGCAGTGCCCTCGCCGGGACAGAGGCTGAAGCTTTCTTT,CASSALAGTEAEAFF
TRBD2,TRBJ2-3,.,TRBV2,TGTGCCAGCAGTTTGGGACTAGCGGGACTTGGCTATACGCAGTATTTT,CASSLGLAGLGYTQYF
.,TRBJ2-1,.,TRBV20-1,TGCAGTGCCCTCGGGGAGGAGCAGTTCTTC,CSALGEEQFF
TRBD1,TRBJ1-1,.,TRBV5-1,TGCGCCAGCAGCTATACAGGGGGGACTGAAGCTTTCTTT,CASSYTGGTEAFF
.,TRBJ1-2,.,TRBV11-2,TGTGCCAGCAGCTTAGGCCCGACAGGACCCTATGGCTACACCTTC,CASSLGPTGPYGYTF
.,TRBJ1-2,.,TRBV5-1,TGCGCCAGCAGCCCGCGGGGGTTAGAGGGCTACACCTTC,CASSPRGLEGYTF
.,TRBJ1-1,.,TRBV5-1,TGCGCCAGCACCGGGGCGGGATCAAACACTGAAGCTTTCTTT,CASTGAGSNTEAFF
.,TRBJ1-2,.,TRBV19,TGTGCCAGTAGTATAGGTGGCGGGAACTATGGCTACACCTTC,CASSIGGGNYGYTF
.,TRBJ2-4,once,TRBV25-1,TGTGCCAGCAGTTCCCTCGGGACTCCAATAAGCAAAAACATTCAGTACTTC,CASSSLGTPISKNIQYF
TRBD1,TRBJ2-7,.,TRBV19,TGTGCCAGTAGAAGGGAGGGGACAGGGACGTACGAGCAGTACTTC,CASRREGTGTYEQYF
.,TRBJ2-6,.,TRBV27,TGTGCCAGCAGTTCCCTCCTGACATTGTCTGGGGCCAACGTCCTGACTTTC,CASSSLLTLSGANVLTF
.,TRBJ1-5,.,TRBV7-8,TGTGCCAGCAGCTTAGCGGCAGCGAAGCCCCAGCATTTT,CASSLAAAKPQHF
.,TRBJ1-6,.,TRBV6-5,TGTGCCAGCAGTCTACAGAGCTCCTATAATTCACCCCTCCACTTT,CASSLQSSYNSPLHF
TRBD1,TRBJ1-5,.,TRBV4-1,TGCGCCAGCAGCCAGATAGGCCAGGGGGGCAATCAGCCCCAGCATTTT,CASSQIGQGGNQPQHF
TRBD1,TRBJ1-2,.,TRBV14,TGTGCCAGCAGCAGCCTGGGACAGGGTTTTGGCTACACCTTC,CASSSLGQGFGYTF
TRBD1,TRBJ2-3,.,TRBV4-2,TGTGCCAGCAGCCAAGCCCCTAGGGGGACAGTATTCACAGATACGCAGTATTTT,CASSQAPRGTVFTDTQYF
TRBD1,TRBJ1-1,once,TRBV9,TGTGCCAGCAGCGGCACCGGGACAGGGGGCTCTCTGGCTGAAGCTTTCTTT,CASSGTGTGGSLAEAFF
TRBD1,TRBJ2-1,.,TRBV28,TGTGCCAGCAGTACTCGGGACAGGGATTTCTTC,CASSTRDRDFF
TRBD1,TRBJ2-5,.,TRBV18,TGTGCCAGCTCACGACAACAGGGGGTCCAAGAGACCCAGTACTTC,CASSRQQGVQETQYF